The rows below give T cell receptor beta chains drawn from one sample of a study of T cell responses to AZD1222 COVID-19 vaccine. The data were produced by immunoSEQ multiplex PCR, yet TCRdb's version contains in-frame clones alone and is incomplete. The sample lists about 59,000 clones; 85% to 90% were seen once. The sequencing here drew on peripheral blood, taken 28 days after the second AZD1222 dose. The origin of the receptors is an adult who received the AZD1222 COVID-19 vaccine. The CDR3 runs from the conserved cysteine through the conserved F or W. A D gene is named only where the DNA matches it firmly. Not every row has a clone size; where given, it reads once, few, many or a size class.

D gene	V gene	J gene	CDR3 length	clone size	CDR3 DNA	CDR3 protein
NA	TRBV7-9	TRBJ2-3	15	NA	TGTGCCAGCAGCTTATTGGCGGGAAGCACAGATACGCAGTATTTT	CASSLLAGSTDTQYF
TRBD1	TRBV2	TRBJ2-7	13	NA	TGTGCCAGCACCCGGGACAGAGGATACGAGCAGTACTTC	CASTRDRGYEQYF
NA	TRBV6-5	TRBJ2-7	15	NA	TGTGCCAGCACGACCGGGACTTCCACCTCCTACGAGCAGTACTTC	CASTTGTSTSYEQYF
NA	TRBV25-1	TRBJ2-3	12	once	TGTGCCAGCACCTCACACACAGATACGCAGTATTTT	CASTSHTDTQYF
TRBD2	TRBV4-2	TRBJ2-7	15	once	TGTGCCAGCAGCCCGGGTGGGACTAGCGTCCACGAGCAGTACTTC	CASSPGGTSVHEQYF
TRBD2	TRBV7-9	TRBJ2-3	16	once	TGTGCCAGCAGCTACAACCTAGCGGGGGGCACAGATACGCAGTATTTT	CASSYNLAGGTDTQYF
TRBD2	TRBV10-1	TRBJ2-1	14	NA	TGCGCCAGCAGCCCTAGCGGGGGGGCCGGTGAGCAGTTCTTC	CASSPSGGAGEQFF
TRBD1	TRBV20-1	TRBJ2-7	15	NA	TGCAGTGCTAGTCGTAGGGGGACAGGGACCTACGAGCAGTACTTC	CSASRRGTGTYEQYF
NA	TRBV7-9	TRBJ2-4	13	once	TGTGCCAGCAGCTCCGAGGGTTTAGCGCCACCCTCATTC	CASSSEGLAPPSF
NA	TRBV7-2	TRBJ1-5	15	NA	TGTGCCAGCAGCTTACAGGGGCCGAGCAATCAGCCCCAGCATTTT	CASSLQGPSNQPQHF
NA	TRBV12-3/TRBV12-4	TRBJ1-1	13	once	TGTGCCAGCAGTTTTTGGGGGAACACTGAAGCTTTCTTT	CASSFWGNTEAFF
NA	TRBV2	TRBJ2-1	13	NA	TGTGCCAGCAGTGAAGCGCGCCTAGACGAGCAGTTCTTC	CASSEARLDEQFF
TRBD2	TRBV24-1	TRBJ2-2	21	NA	TGTGCCACCAGTGATTCTGGACGGCTGTCGGCTAGCGGGTCGAACACCGGGGAGCTGTTTTTT	CATSDSGRLSASGSNTGELFF
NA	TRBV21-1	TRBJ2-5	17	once	TGTGCCAGCAGCACCCTCTTAGGGGGGGGGACCCAAGAGACCCAGTACTTC	CASSTLLGGGTQETQYF
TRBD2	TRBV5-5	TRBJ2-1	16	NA	TGTGCCAGCAGCTTATCCCCGGGACTAGCTTCAGATGAGCAGTTCTTC	CASSLSPGLASDEQFF
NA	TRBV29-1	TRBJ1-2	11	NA	TGCAGCGGTGGGGGCCACTATGGCTACACCTTC	CSGGGHYGYTF
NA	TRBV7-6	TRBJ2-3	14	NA	TGTGCCAGCAGCTCCTTCGCGGGGCCAGATACGCAGTATTTT	CASSSFAGPDTQYF
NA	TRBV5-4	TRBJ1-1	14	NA	TGTGCCAGCAGTCGAACAAACATGAACACTGAAGCTTTCTTT	CASSRTNMNTEAFF
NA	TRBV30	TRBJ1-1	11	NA	TGTGCCTGGGGGGGATTGATCAGAGCTTTCTTT	CAWGGLIRAFF
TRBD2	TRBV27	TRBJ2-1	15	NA	TGTGCCAGCAGCTCAAGACTAGCGGGAGGGTTTGAGCAGTTCTTC	CASSSRLAGGFEQFF
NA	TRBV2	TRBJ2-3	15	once	TGTGCCAGCAGTGAAAACCGGGGGGCCACAGATACGCAGTATTTT	CASSENRGATDTQYF
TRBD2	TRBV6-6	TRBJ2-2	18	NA	TGTGCCAGCAGTCATAACACCAGACTAGCGGCGAACACCGGGGAGCTGTTTTTT	CASSHNTRLAANTGELFF
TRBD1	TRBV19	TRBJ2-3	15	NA	TGTGCCAGTAGTGTCGGGGCAGGGGGTTCGGATACGCAGTATTTT	CASSVGAGGSDTQYF
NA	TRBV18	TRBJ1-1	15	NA	TGTGCCAGCTCACCATCAGGACCCTCCATTCACGCGGCTTTCTTT	CASSPSGPSIHAAFF
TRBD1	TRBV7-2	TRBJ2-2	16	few	TGTGCCAGCAGCTTATTCAGGGGGCCTTACACCGGGGAGCTGTTTTTT	CASSLFRGPYTGELFF
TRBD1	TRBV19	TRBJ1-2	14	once	TGTGCCAGCTTCGGACCGGGACAGGTGAATGGCTACACCTTC	CASFGPGQVNGYTF
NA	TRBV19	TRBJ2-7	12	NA	TGTGCCAGTAGTATGACCAGTTCCGAGCAGTACTTC	CASSMTSSEQYF